One and the same sample provided the 32 T cell receptor beta chains below, sequenced in a study of shared clonotypes between healthy human individuals (dated by TCRdb to between 2020 and 2021). Library construction relied on the immunoSEQ multiplex PCR assay. TCRdb took this table from immuneACCESS and kept in-frame rearrangements with V and J called. Such tables lack part of the clones; where checked against another copy, unresolved V genes explain under half of the gap, and the rest is unexplained. In all, the sample holds about 2.3 million clones, and approximately 95% of those were seen once. The ten largest make up about 0.41% of the sample. Sequencing used naive CD4+ T cells from PBMCs. This specimen's cell subset or site label, per the study, means: CD45RA+ positively selected. The receptors were gathered from a man between 18 and 35 years old in good health. Some clones in this sample may be carry-over from other donors' samples.

The V call is TRBV6-6, the J call TRBJ1-1; D call uncertain. The CDR3 loop spans 15 amino acids. CDR1 is MNHNY, CDR2 SVGAGI, per germline (reference sequence). Trimming removed 5 bases from V and 0 bases from J, with 13 bases in between. The CDR3 reads CASSTLTAMNTEAFF. The DNA for the CDR3 is TGTGCCAGCAGTACCCTCACAGCGATGAACACTGAAGCTTTCTTT.

The J gene is TRBJ2-7, the V gene TRBV21-1; TRBD2 is the table's D call and was not checked against the DNA. TRBV21-1 counts as a pseudogene. There are 21 residues in the CDR3. The CDR3 nucleotides read TGTGCCAGCAGCAAAAATTTTGGGACAGCCTTTACTAGCGGGAGTGGGTACGAGCAGTACTTC. It translates to CASSKNFGTAFTSGSGYEQYF.

This chain uses TRBV7-9 with TRBJ1-1, with D tentatively TRBD1 (6 bases). The V and J ends lost 4 bases and 4 bases respectively, with 16 bases between them. CDR1 and CDR2 from the germline V gene are SEHNR and FQNEAQ (reference sequence). The CDR3 length is 15 residues. The CDR3 loop is CASSSGQPGGTEAFF. CDR3 DNA: TGTGCCAGCAGCTCCGGACAGCCGGGGGGCACTGAAGCTTTCTTT.

The chain couples TRBV5-1 to TRBJ2-7; no clear D gene. Trimming pared 1 base from V and 3 bases from J, leaving 14 bases between. CDR1 is SGHRS, CDR2 YFSETQ, per germline. This CDR3 spans 15 amino acids. Written as DNA, the CDR3 is TGCGCCAGCAGCTTGATTTCCAGCAACGGCTACGAGCAGTACTTC. It translates to CASSLISSNGYEQYF. Supplemented by reference TRBV5-1 and TRBJ2-7, the full variable domain reads KAGVTQTPRYLIKTRGQQVTLSCSPISGHRSVSWYQQTPGQGLQFLFEYFSETQRNKGNFPGRFSGRQFSNSRSEMNVSTLELGDSALYLCASSLISSNGYEQYFGPGTRLTVT.

This chain joins TRBV11-2 and TRBJ1-1; no firm D call. The length of the CDR3 is 13 residues. The ends were cut back, 1 base at V and 5 bases at J, with 8 bases in the middle. The germline gives CDR1 SGHAT, CDR2 FQNNGV. DNA for the CDR3: TGTGCCAGCAGCTTAGTGTCTGAAACTGAAGCTTTCTTT. It is translated as CASSLVSETEAFF.

The chain joins TRBV19 to TRBJ2-7; 11 bases line up with TRBD2. The CDR3 sequence is 18 residues long. CDR1 is LNHDA and CDR2 is SQIVND in the germline V gene (reference sequence). Trimming took 6 bases from V and 4 from J; bases not matched to a gene: 17. CDR3 coding DNA: TGTGCCAGTAGCGACCCGAGACTAGCGGGAACGGGCGGTTACGAGCAGTACTTC. This encodes CASSDPRLAGTGGYEQYF.

The rearrangement links TRBV6-5 to TRBJ1-1, with a tentative D call TRBD1 (5 bases). The CDR3 length is 14 residues. Germline CDR1 MNHEY, CDR2 SVGAGI. V was pared by 1 base and J by 7 bases, with 13 bases between. The CDR3 DNA reads TGTGCCAGCAGTTACTTCCAGACAGATGGTGAAGCTTTCTTT. Encoded protein: CASSYFQTDGEAFF.

J is TRBJ2-3 and V is TRBV6-1; D is possibly TRBD2 (6 bases). The V end lost 6 bases, the J end lost 4 bases, and 14 bases lay between the germline ends. This CDR3 contains 14 residues. Germline CDR1 reads MNHNS; CDR2 reads SASEGT. CDR3 sequence (DNA): TGTGCCAGCAGGACCGGGACTCTCCCAGATACGCAGTATTTT. Translation gives CASRTGTLPDTQYF.

Here the CDR3 DNA reads TGTGCCAGCAGGAAAACCCGGGACATCCGAGGAGACACTGAAGCTTTCTTT. Its protein product is CASRKTRDIRGDTEAFF. The V call is TRBV2, the J call TRBJ1-1; D possibly corresponds to TRBD1 (6 bases). The ends were cut back, 6 bases at V and 3 bases at J, with 23 bases in the middle. Germline CDR1 SNHLY, CDR2 FYNNEI. The CDR3 extends over 17 amino acids.

The chain is built from TRBV7-9 and TRBJ2-2; D gene ambiguous. Trimming pared 1 base from V and 4 bases from J, leaving 4 bases between. The CDR3 length is 13 residues. Germline-derived CDR1 and CDR2 are SEHNR and FQNEAQ (reference sequence). CDR3 DNA sequence: TGTGCCAGCAGCTTAGTCTCCACCGGGGAGCTGTTTTTT. Protein product: CASSLVSTGELFF.

CDR3 sequence reads: CASSLGWVISSYEQYF. CDR3 sequence (DNA): TGCGCCAGCAGCTTGGGGTGGGTCATTAGCTCCTACGAGCAGTACTTC. This chain uses TRBV5-1 with TRBJ2-7; D unclear. There are 16 residues in the CDR3. Trimming stripped 0 bases from V and 0 bases from J, with 13 bases between. Germline CDR1 SGHRS, CDR2 YFSETQ.

The chain links TRBV2 to TRBJ2-5, with 7 bases matching TRBD2. Germline CDR1 is SNHLY and CDR2 is FYNNEI. The CDR3 extends over 14 amino acids. Germline trimming cut 2 bases from V and 5 bases from J; bases unmatched to any gene: 5. The DNA for the CDR3 is TGTGCCAGCAGTGAATATCTGGGAGGGGAGACCCAGTACTTC. Translating gives CASSEYLGGETQYF.

The chain links TRBV7-9 to TRBJ2-7; TRBD2 might be the D (5 bases). Between the trimmed V and J ends, which lost 5 bases and 0 bases, there was a span of 14 bases. The germline V gene encodes CDR1 SEHNR and CDR2 FQNEAQ (reference sequence). CDR3 length: 15 amino acids. The DNA of the CDR3 is TGTGCCAGCAGCGCGGGCAAGGAGAGCTCCTACGAGCAGTACTTC. Translation: CASSAGKESSYEQYF.

This clone was observed a few times. The DNA of the CDR3 is TGTGCCAGCATGAAGAGGGCGAACACTGAAGCTTTCTTT. Protein product: CASMKRANTEAFF. The chain employs TRBV25-1 and TRBJ1-1, with D uncertain. The V gene's germline CDR1 is MGHDK and CDR2 SYGVNS. The germline V and J ends were trimmed by 7 bases and 1 base, with 10 bases remaining between them. This CDR3 is 13 amino acids long.

J is TRBJ2-1 and V is TRBV18, with 11 bases fitting TRBD2. Germline V gene data show CDR1 as KGHSH and CDR2 as LQKENI. Trimming removed 5 bases from V and 7 bases from J; junction bases left unmatched: 4. The CDR3 spans 14 residues. CDR3 amino acids: CASSTGTSGNEQFF. CDR3 coding DNA: TGTGCCAGCTCAACCGGGACTAGCGGTAATGAGCAGTTCTTC.

This rearrangement joins TRBV6-6 to TRBJ1-4, with a weak D call TRBD1 (5 bases). The germline V and J ends were trimmed by 4 bases and 0 bases, with 12 bases remaining between them. This CDR3 contains 16 residues. CDR1 is MNHNY, CDR2 SVGAGI, per germline (reference sequence). DNA of the CDR3: TGTGCCAGCAGTTCTAAGACAGTTTCAACTAATGAAAAACTGTTTTTT. Translated, it gives CASSSKTVSTNEKLFF.

The chain combines TRBV28 with TRBJ2-5, with 10 bases that match TRBD1. The CDR3 runs 14 residues. Trimming at V came to 5 bases and at J to 4 bases, leaving 4 bases not matched to a gene. Germline CDR1 is MDHEN and CDR2 is SYDVKM. The CDR3, as DNA: TGTGCCAGCAGTCCCTGGGACAGGGGAGAGACCCAGTACTTC. Its translation is CASSPWDRGETQYF. Using reference TRBV28 and TRBJ2-5 for the parts outside the CDR3, the full variable domain is DVKVTQSSRYLVKRTGEKVFLECVQDMDHENMFWYRQDPGLGLRLIYFSYDVKMKEKGDIPEGYSVSREKKERFSLILESASTNQTSMYLCASSPWDRGETQYFGPGTRLLVL.

This clone occurred once. The chain employs TRBV5-1 and TRBJ2-1; D remains unclear. The V end was cut by 4 bases, the J end by 8 bases, with 22 bases between. There are 16 residues in the CDR3. CDR1 and CDR2 from the germline V gene are SGHRS and YFSETQ. The CDR3 loop is CASSPGPSSRTYEQFF. CDR3 coding DNA: TGCGCCAGCAGCCCGGGCCCGAGCAGCCGTACCTATGAGCAGTTCTTC.

In DNA form, the CDR3 reads TGTGCCAGCAGGCCCGGACAGGGTGGAGAGACCCAGTACTTC. As protein: CASRPGQGGETQYF. The rearrangement joins TRBV2 to TRBJ2-5; 8 bases line up with TRBD1. The CDR3 runs 14 residues. The germline V gene has CDR1 SNHLY and CDR2 FYNNEI. Unmatched junction bases numbered 7, after V lost 6 bases and J lost 4 bases. The full variable domain, completed using reference TRBV2 and TRBJ2-5, is EPEVTQTPSHQVTQMGQEVILRCVPISNHLYFYWYRQILGQKVEFLVSFYNNEISEKSEIFDDQFSVERPDGSNFTLKIRSTKLEDSAMYFCASRPGQGGETQYFGPGTRLLVL.

The chain joins TRBV2 to TRBJ1-1; no reliable D call. The CDR3 length is 14 residues. CDR1 is SNHLY, CDR2 FYNNEI, per germline. The V end lost 4 bases, the J end lost 0 bases, and 9 bases lay between the germline ends. CDR3 nucleotide sequence: TGTGCCAGCAGTGGAGGCCGAATGAACACTGAAGCTTTCTTT. It encodes CASSGGRMNTEAFF.

The rearrangement links TRBV4-1 to TRBJ1-2; D gene unclear. V gave up 0 bases and J gave up 3 bases, with 23 bases separating them. The CDR3 is made up of 19 amino acids. CDR1 MGHRA and CDR2 YSYEKL come from the germline V gene. In DNA, the CDR3 is TGCGCCAGCAGCCAAGATCGTTCCCCCTCTTCGACTAGGTACTATGGCTACACCTTC. Amino acid sequence: CASSQDRSPSSTRYYGYTF.

This chain links TRBV5-1 with TRBJ1-2; 11 nucleotides line up with TRBD1. The CDR3 has 15 residues. V trimming: 3 bases; J trimming: 7 bases; junction bases outside the gene matches: 8. Germline CDR1 is SGHRS and CDR2 is YFSETQ. CDR3 sequence (DNA): TGCGCCAGCAGCTCCGGGACAGGGGGTGTCGGTGGCTACACCTTC. Translating gives CASSSGTGGVGGYTF.

The J gene is TRBJ1-4, the V gene TRBV11-2, with D uncertain. The length of the CDR3 is 16 residues. Trimming took off 1 base at V and 3 bases at J, with 12 bases between the two ends. Germline assignment: CDR1 SGHAT and CDR2 FQNNGV. For the CDR3, the DNA is TGTGCCAGCAGCTTAGTAAGGGTTGCGGCTAATGAAAAACTGTTTTTT. This codes for CASSLVRVAANEKLFF.

V and J are TRBV19 and TRBJ2-7, with D possibly TRBD2 on 6 matching bases. Germline CDR1 reads LNHDA; CDR2 reads SQIVND (reference sequence). The CDR3 is 15 residues long. V lost 5 bases and J 0 bases, leaving 14 bases between the germline ends. The DNA for the CDR3 is TGTGCCAGTAGTCCCATCCTAGCGAGCTCCTACGAGCAGTACTTC. Translated, it gives CASSPILASSYEQYF.

The chain carries TRBV9 and TRBJ2-3, with 11 bases identical to TRBD2. CDR3 length equals 16 residues. The germline CDR1 and CDR2 sequences are SGDLS and YYNGEE. V lost 4 bases, J lost 4 bases, and 8 bases stayed unmatched. The CDR3 loop is CASSPSLAGGADTQYF. Written as DNA, the CDR3 is TGTGCCAGCAGCCCCAGTCTAGCGGGAGGCGCAGATACGCAGTATTTT.

This clone appeared a single time. V usage is TRBV19 and J usage is TRBJ2-5; D tentatively reads TRBD1 or TRBD2 (7 bases each). The CDR3 runs 15 residues. Germline-derived CDR1 and CDR2 are LNHDA and SQIVND (reference sequence). V was cut by 3 bases and J by 3 bases, with 14 bases left in between. The DNA for the CDR3 is TGTGCCAGTAGTATTAGCGGGCAGGGGGAAGAGACCCAGTACTTC. Translation: CASSISGQGEETQYF.

The rearrangement links TRBV6-1 to TRBJ1-5; 8 nucleotides line up with TRBD1. Germline V CDR1 and CDR2: MNHNS, SASEGT. The CDR3 spans 15 residues. V dropped 7 bases and J dropped 1; count of bases not matched to a gene: 6. The CDR3 reads CASNPRTGSNQPQHF. The DNA for the CDR3 is TGTGCCAGCAATCCGCGGACAGGGAGCAATCAGCCCCAGCATTTT.

The chain joins TRBV7-9 to TRBJ2-1, with D unresolved. Germline-derived CDR1 and CDR2 are SEHNR and FQNEAQ (reference sequence). The CDR3 runs 14 residues. Trimming pared 5 bases from V and 3 bases from J, leaving 11 bases between. CDR3 nucleotides: TGTGCCAGCAGCCCTCGGGCGCTCTACAATGAGCAGTTCTTC. Translation gives CASSPRALYNEQFF.

The rearrangement links TRBV6-5 to TRBJ1-3, with D possibly being TRBD1 (6 bases). The germline gives CDR1 MNHEY, CDR2 SVGAGI. The CDR3 is 15 amino acids. Trimming stripped 7 bases from V and 0 bases from J, with 13 bases between. CDR3 nucleotide sequence: TGTGCCAGCACACCAGGGGTGGGCTCTGGAAACACCATATATTTT. Its translation is CASTPGVGSGNTIYF.

The J gene is TRBJ1-2, the V gene TRBV7-9; 9 nucleotides line up with TRBD1. With 2 bases clipped from V and 6 bases from J, the junction kept 7 bases outside the gene matches. The length of the CDR3 is 15 residues. Germline loops: CDR1 SEHNR, CDR2 FQNEAQ (reference sequence). The CDR3 is CASSLRRTGVHGYTF. CDR3 DNA sequence: TGTGCCAGCAGCTTAAGACGGACAGGGGTTCATGGCTACACCTTC.

This chain connects TRBV4-1 to TRBJ2-7; 10 nucleotides line up with TRBD1. The CDR3 spans 14 residues. Germline values: CDR1 MGHRA, CDR2 YSYEKL. V shed 6 bases, J shed 6 bases, and the junction held 8 bases outside the gene matches. The DNA of the CDR3 is TGCGCCAGCAGTTGGGACAGGGGAGATCTCGAGCAGTACTTC. Its protein is CASSWDRGDLEQYF.

The chain employs TRBV5-1 and TRBJ2-2; D may be TRBD1 or TRBD2 (6 bases each). V was pared by 7 bases and J by 3 bases, with 19 bases between. The CDR3 runs to 16 residues. CDR1 is SGHRS and CDR2 is YFSETQ in the germline V gene. The CDR3 DNA follows: TGCGCCAGCGAAATCGGAGGGGGTGGTGACACCGGGGAGCTGTTTTTT. Translated: CASEIGGGGDTGELFF.